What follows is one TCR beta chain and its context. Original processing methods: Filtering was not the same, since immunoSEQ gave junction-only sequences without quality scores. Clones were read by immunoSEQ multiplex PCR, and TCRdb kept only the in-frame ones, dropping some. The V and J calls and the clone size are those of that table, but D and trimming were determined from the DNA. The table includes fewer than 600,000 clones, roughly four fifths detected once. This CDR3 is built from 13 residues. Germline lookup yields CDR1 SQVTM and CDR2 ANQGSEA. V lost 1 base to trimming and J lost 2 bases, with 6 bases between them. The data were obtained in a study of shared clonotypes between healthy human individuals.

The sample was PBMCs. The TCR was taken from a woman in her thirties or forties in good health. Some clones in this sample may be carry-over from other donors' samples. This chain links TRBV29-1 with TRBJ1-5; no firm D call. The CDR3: CSVEGQGNQPQHF. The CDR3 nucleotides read TGCAGCGTTGAAGGGCAGGGCAATCAGCCCCAGCATTTT.